Listed below are T cell receptor beta chains from one sample, sequenced in a study of blood T cells in healthy people across ages. One entry per CDR3 protein, called by TCRdb with MiXCR from the 5' RACE reads. This repertoire shows approximately 670,000 distinct CDR3 sequences, about 43% found once; its top ten account for about 30%. Source material: blood. These receptors came from a man older than 75 in good health. The CDR3 runs from the conserved cysteine through the conserved F or W. Fields, in order: D gene, clone size, J gene, V gene, CDR3 DNA, CDR3 protein. D genes are given only for firm matches. Clone size is shown for a subset of rows, as once, few, many or a class of expanded clone.

-	once	TRBJ1-2	TRBV20-1	TGCAGTGCTCCTCAGTGGGGGGTTGGAGGCTACACCTTC	CSAPQWGVGGYTF
TRBD1	-	TRBJ1-2	TRBV4-3	TGCGCCAGCAGCCAAGAGACAGGGCAACGTGGCTACACCTTC	CASSQETGQRGYTF
-	many	TRBJ2-5	TRBV6-5	TGTGCCAGCAGTCGACCACCGGACAGAGAGACCCAGTACTTC	CASSRPPDRETQYF
TRBD1	few	TRBJ1-5	TRBV3-1	TGTGCCAGCAGCCAAGACCTAACAGGGGAAGGCAATCAGCCCCAGCATTTT	CASSQDLTGEGNQPQHF
-	-	TRBJ1-2	TRBV20-1	TGCAGTGCCCCCCGGGGGGCGGGAGGCTACACCTTC	CSAPRGAGGYTF
TRBD2	few	TRBJ2-5	TRBV13	TGTGCCAGCAGCTCGGGACTAGCGGGAGTAATAGGAGAGACCCAGTACTTC	CASSSGLAGVIGETQYF
TRBD2	-	TRBJ2-3	TRBV7-2	TGTGCCAGCAGCCGGGCGGGGGGGGCAGATACGCAGTATTTT	CASSRAGGADTQYF
TRBD1	once	TRBJ1-4	TRBV5-1	TGCGCCAGCACCCAATCCGGGACAGGGGATGAAAAACTGTTTTTT	CASTQSGTGDEKLFF
-	once	TRBJ2-3	TRBV10-3	TGTGCCATCAGTGAAGGCCCTCAGGGGTCCACAGATACGCAGTATTTT	CAISEGPQGSTDTQYF
-	few	TRBJ2-5	TRBV10-2	TGCGCCAGCTCCCCGAGGCTCGGGAGTTCAGAGACCCAGTACTTC	CASSPRLGSSETQYF
-	-	TRBJ2-5	TRBV24-1	TGTGCCACCAGTGATTTGTATCAAGAGACCCAGTACTTC	CATSDLYQETQYF
TRBD1	few	TRBJ2-5	TRBV18	TGTGCCAGCTCACCCGACAGGGTCCTTAAGACGGGAGAGACCCAGTACTTC	CASSPDRVLKTGETQYF
-	once	TRBJ2-5	TRBV11-2	TGTGCCAGCAGTCCGAGGCCGGCATCTGAGCAGTACTTC	CASSPRPASEQYF
-	many	TRBJ2-7	TRBV12-3/TRBV12-4	TGTGCCAGCAGTTTAGCGCCGGCAGGGAACGAGCAGTACTTC	CASSLAPAGNEQYF
TRBD1	few	TRBJ1-2	TRBV6-1	TGTGCCAGCAGTGAAGAAAGGGGGCGAGACTATGGCTACACCTTC	CASSEERGRDYGYTF
-	once	TRBJ2-7	TRBV19	TGTGCCAGTAGCATCGGCGGGTACTACGAGCAGTACTTC	CASSIGGYYEQYF
-	-	TRBJ2-7	TRBV7-6	TGTGCCAGCAGCAATATTGCGTCCCAGAGTTCGGGGGAGCAGTACTTC	CASSNIASQSSGEQYF
-	-	TRBJ2-1	TRBV27	TGTGCCAGCAGTCCCCGGGGGATCCGGGGTGAGCAGTTCTTC	CASSPRGIRGEQFF
-	-	TRBJ2-1	TRBV5-1	TGCACCAGCAGCGTTGAGGGCAATGAGCAGTTCTTC	CTSSVEGNEQFF
-	few	TRBJ2-3	TRBV6-5	TGTGCCACCCGAGAGGACAGCACAGATACGCAGTATTTT	CATREDSTDTQYF
-	-	TRBJ2-7	TRBV24-1	TGTGCCACCCCGAGGGGGTTGACCTCCTACGAGCAGTACTTC	CATPRGLTSYEQYF
TRBD2	few	TRBJ2-1	TRBV4-2	TGTGCCAGCAGCCAAGAATCCAGCGGGGGGGCCTACAATGAGCAGTTCTTC	CASSQESSGGAYNEQFF
TRBD1	-	TRBJ1-2	TRBV30	TGTGCCTGGAGTAACAGGGGCAACTATGGCTACACCTTC	CAWSNRGNYGYTF
TRBD1	-	TRBJ1-2	TRBV2	TGTGCCATCAGTGAGACAGGGGGTTGGAACTATGGCTACACCTTC	CAISETGGWNYGYTF
TRBD2	-	TRBJ2-2	TRBV20-1	TGCAGTGCTAGACTAGCGGGAGACACCGGGGAGCTGTTTTTT	CSARLAGDTGELFF
-	-	TRBJ2-5	TRBV12-3/TRBV12-4	TGTGCCAGCAGCCCACGGGGTAGCGTGGGAACAGAGACCCAGTACTTC	CASSPRGSVGTETQYF
-	few	TRBJ2-3	TRBV29-1	TGCAGCGTTGAACAGTCGGACGGTAGCACAGATACGCAGTATTTT	CSVEQSDGSTDTQYF
-	-	TRBJ2-1	TRBV6-2/TRBV6-3	TGTGCCAGCAGTTTAATCACTAGGACAGCAAAGCAGTTCTTC	CASSLITRTAKQFF
-	many	TRBJ2-6	TRBV5-5	TGTGCCAGCAGCTCACAATTGGTGGCTGGGGCCAACGTCCTGACTTTC	CASSSQLVAGANVLTF
-	-	TRBJ1-2	TRBV7-9	TGTGCCAGCAGCGTCCCCGGGACTGGGTATGGCTACACCTTC	CASSVPGTGYGYTF
-	-	TRBJ2-5	TRBV20-1	TGCAGTGCCCCCCCGGGGTCGGTGGGGGAGACCCAGTACTTC	CSAPPGSVGETQYF
TRBD1	-	TRBJ2-1	TRBV3-1	TGTGCCAGCAGCTCCGGGACAGGGGGCAGGGATGAGCAGTTCTTC	CASSSGTGGRDEQFF
-	few	TRBJ2-1	TRBV11-3	TGTGCCAGCAGCACCACCAGACTGAGCAATGAGCAGTTCTTC	CASSTTRLSNEQFF
-	few	TRBJ1-1	TRBV25-1	TGTGCCAGCAGTGGCCGGGACCACAGGAGGAACACTGAAGCTTTCTTT	CASSGRDHRRNTEAFF
TRBD2	-	TRBJ2-1	TRBV5-4	TGTGCCAGCAGCCGAACCGGGACTAGCAGATACAATGAGCAGTTCTTC	CASSRTGTSRYNEQFF
-	few	TRBJ1-6	TRBV3-1	TGTGCCAGCAGCCAACGGAGGCCGAGCTCCTATAATTCACCCCTCCACTTT	CASSQRRPSSYNSPLHF
TRBD1	-	TRBJ2-6	TRBV28	TGTGCCAGCAGTTTATACGGACAGGCTGGGGCCAACGTCCTGACTTTC	CASSLYGQAGANVLTF
-	-	TRBJ2-3	TRBV24-1	TGTGCCACCAGTGGAGATTACTCCCTTGGGGCAGATACGCAGTATTTT	CATSGDYSLGADTQYF